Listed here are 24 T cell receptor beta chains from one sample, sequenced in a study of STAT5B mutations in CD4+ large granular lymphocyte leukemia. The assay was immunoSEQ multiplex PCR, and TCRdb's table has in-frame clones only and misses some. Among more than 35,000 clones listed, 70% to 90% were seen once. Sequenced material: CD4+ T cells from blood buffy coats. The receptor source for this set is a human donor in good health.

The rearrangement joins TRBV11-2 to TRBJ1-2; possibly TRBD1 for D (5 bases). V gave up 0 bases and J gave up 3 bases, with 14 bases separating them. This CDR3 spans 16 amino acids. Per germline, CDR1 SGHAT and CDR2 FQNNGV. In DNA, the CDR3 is TGTGCCAGCAGCTTAGAGGCGGGACGAAGATACTATGGCTACACCTTC. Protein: CASSLEAGRRYYGYTF. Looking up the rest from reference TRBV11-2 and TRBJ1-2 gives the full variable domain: EAGVAQSPRYKIIEKRQSVAFWCNPISGHATLYWYQQILGQGPKLLIQFQNNGVVDDSQLPKDRFSAERLKGVDSTLKIQPAKLEDSAVYLCASSLEAGRRYYGYTFGSGTRLTVV.

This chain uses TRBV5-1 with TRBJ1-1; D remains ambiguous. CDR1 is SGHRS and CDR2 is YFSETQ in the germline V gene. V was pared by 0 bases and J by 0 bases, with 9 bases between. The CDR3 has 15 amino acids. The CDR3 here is CASSLVPGLNTEAFF. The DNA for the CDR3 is TGCGCCAGCAGCTTGGTCCCAGGTTTGAACACTGAAGCTTTCTTT.

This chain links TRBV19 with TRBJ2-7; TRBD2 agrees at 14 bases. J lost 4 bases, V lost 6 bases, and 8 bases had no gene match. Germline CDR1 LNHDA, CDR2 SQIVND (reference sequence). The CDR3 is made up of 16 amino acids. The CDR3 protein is CASSAGLAGVGYEQYF. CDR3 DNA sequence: TGTGCCAGTAGCGCGGGACTAGCGGGAGTAGGGTACGAGCAGTACTTC.

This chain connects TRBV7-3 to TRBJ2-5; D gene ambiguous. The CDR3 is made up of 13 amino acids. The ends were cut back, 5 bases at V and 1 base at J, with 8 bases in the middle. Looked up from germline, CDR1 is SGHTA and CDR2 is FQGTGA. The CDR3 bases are TGTGCCAGCAGCAGGAGTCTCCAAGAGACCCAGTACTTC. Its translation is CASSRSLQETQYF.

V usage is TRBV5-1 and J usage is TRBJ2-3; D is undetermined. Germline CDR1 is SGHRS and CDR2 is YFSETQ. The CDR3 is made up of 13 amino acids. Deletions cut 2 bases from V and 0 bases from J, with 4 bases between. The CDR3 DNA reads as TGCGCCAGCAGCTTCGGGAGCACAGATACGCAGTATTTT. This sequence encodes CASSFGSTDTQYF.

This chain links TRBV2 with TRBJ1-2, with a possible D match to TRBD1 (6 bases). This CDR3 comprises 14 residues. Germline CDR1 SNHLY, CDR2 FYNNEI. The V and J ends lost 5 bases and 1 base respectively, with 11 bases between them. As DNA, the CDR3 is TGTGCCAGCAGTCAAGGGGGGCTTAACTATGGCTACACCTTC. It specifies CASSQGGLNYGYTF.

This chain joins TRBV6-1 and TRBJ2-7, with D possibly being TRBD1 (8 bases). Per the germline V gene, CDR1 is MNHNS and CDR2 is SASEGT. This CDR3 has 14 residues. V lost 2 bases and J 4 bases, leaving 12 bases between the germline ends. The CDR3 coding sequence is TGTGCCAGCAGTGAAAACAGGGGGGGTTACGAGCAGTACTTC. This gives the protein CASSENRGGYEQYF.

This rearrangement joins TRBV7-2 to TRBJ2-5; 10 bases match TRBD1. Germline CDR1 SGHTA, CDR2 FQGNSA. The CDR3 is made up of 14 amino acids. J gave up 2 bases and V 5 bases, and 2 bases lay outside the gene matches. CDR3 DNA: TGTGCCAGCAGCATGGACAGGGGGCAAGAGACCCAGTACTTC. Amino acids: CASSMDRGQETQYF. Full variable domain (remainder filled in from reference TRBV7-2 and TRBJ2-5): GAGVSQSPSNKVTEKGKDVELRCDPISGHTALYWYRQSLGQGLEFLIYFQGNSAPDKSGLPSDRFSAERTGGSVSTLTIQRTQQEDSAVYLCASSMDRGQETQYFGPGTRLLVL.

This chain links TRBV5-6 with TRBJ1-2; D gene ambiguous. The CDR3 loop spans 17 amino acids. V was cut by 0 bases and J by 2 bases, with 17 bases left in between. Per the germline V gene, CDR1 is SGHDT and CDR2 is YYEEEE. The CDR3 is CASSLGSTGSRNYGYTF. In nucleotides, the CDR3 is TGTGCCAGCAGCTTGGGGTCTACGGGTTCTAGGAACTATGGCTACACCTTC.

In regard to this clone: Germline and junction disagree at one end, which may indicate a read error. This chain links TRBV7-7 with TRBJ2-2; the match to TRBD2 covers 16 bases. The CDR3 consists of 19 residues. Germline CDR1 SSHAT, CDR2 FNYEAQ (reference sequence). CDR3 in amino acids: CASSLPGLAGGPGTGELFF. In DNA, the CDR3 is TGTGCTAGCAGCTTACCGGGACTAGCGGGAGGGCCGGGGACCGGGGAGCTGTTTTTT. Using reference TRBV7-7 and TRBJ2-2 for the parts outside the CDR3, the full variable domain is GAGVSQSPRYKVTKRGQDVTLRCDPISSHATLYWYQQALGQGPEFLTYFNYEAQPDKSGLPSDRFSAERPEGSISTLTIQRTEQRDSAMYRCASSLPGLAGGPGTGELFFGEGSRLTVL.

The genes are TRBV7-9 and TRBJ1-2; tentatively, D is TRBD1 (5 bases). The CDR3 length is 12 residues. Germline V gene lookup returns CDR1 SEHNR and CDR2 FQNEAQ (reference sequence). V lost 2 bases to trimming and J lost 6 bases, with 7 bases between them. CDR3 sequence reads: CASSLMGDGYTF. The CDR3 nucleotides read TGTGCCAGCAGCTTAATGGGGGATGGCTACACCTTC. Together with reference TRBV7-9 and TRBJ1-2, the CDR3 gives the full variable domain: DTGVSQNPRHKITKRGQNVTFRCDPISEHNRLYWYRQTLGQGPEFLTYFQNEAQLEKSRLLSDRFSAERPKGSFSTLEIQRTEQGDSAMYLCASSLMGDGYTFGSGTRLTVV.

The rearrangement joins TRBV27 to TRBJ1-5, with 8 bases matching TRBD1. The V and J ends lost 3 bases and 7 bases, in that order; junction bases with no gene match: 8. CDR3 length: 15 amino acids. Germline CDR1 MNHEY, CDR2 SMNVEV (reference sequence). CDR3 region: CASSLSGNRGQPQHF. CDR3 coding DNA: TGTGCCAGCAGTTTGAGTGGGAACAGGGGGCAGCCCCAGCATTTT.

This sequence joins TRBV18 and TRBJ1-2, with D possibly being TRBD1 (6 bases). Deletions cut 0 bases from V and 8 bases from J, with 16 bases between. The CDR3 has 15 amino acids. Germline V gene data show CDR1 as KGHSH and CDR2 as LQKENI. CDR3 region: CASSPPPQGSRGYTF. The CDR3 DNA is TGTGCCAGCTCACCACCGCCACAGGGAAGTCGCGGCTACACCTTC.

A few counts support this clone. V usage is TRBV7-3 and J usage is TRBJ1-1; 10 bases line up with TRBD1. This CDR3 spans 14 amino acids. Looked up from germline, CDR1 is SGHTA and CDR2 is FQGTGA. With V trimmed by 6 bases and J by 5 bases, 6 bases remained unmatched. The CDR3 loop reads CASRMTGGGTEAFF. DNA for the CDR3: TGTGCCAGCAGGATGACAGGGGGCGGGACTGAAGCTTTCTTT.

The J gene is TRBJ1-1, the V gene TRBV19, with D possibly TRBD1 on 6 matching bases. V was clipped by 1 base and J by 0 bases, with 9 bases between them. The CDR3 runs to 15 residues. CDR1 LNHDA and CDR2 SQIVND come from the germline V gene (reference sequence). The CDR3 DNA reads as TGTGCCAGTAGTATAGCCGACAGGCTGAACACTGAAGCTTTCTTT. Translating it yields CASSIADRLNTEAFF.

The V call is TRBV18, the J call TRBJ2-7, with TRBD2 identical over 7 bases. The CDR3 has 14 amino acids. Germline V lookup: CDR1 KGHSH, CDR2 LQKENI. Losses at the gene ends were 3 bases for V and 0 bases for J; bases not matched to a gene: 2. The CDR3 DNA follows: TGTGCCAGCTCACCTGGGGGGGACTCCTACGAGCAGTACTTC. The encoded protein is CASSPGGDSYEQYF.

The CDR3: CASSLPAGMGTDTQYF. As DNA, the CDR3 is TGTGCCAGTAGCCTACCAGCGGGAATGGGGACAGATACGCAGTATTTT. The rearrangement joins TRBV19 to TRBJ2-3; the match to TRBD2 covers 7 bases. The CDR3 loop spans 16 amino acids. With V trimmed by 6 bases and J by 3 bases, 12 bases remained unmatched. In germline, CDR1 is LNHDA, CDR2 SQIVND (reference sequence).

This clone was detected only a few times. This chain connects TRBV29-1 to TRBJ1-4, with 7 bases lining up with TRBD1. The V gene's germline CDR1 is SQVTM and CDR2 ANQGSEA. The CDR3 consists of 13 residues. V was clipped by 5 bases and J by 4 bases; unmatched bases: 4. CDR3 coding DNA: TGCAGCGTTAAGGGACAGCTTAATGAAAAACTGTTTTTT. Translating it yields CSVKGQLNEKLFF.

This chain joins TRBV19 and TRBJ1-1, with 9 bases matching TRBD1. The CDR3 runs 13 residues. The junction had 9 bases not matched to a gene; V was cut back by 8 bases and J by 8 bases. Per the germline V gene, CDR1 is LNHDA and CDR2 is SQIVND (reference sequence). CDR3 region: CASGGQGRPEAFF. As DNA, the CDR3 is TGTGCCAGTGGGGGACAGGGCCGGCCCGAAGCTTTCTTT.

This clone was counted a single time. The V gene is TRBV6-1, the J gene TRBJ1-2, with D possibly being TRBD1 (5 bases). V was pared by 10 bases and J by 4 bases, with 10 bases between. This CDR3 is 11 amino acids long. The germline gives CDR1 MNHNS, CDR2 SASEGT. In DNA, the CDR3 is TGTGCCACCGCGGGGGGCTATGGCTACACCTTC. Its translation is CATAGGYGYTF.

For the CDR3, the DNA is TGTGCCAGCAGTTTATTCCGGGGTTCGGAAGGCTACACCTTC. Amino acids: CASSLFRGSEGYTF. The rearrangement links TRBV28 to TRBJ1-2; D unresolved. In germline, CDR1 is MDHEN, CDR2 SYDVKM. This CDR3 contains 14 residues. V shed 1 base and J shed 8 bases, with 14 bases lying between them.

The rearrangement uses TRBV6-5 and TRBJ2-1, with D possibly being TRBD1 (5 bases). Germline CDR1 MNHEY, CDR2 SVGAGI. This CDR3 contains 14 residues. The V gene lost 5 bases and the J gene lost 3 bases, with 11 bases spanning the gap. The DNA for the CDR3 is TGTGCCAGCAGTCTGTTAGGGGTCTACAATGAGCAGTTCTTC. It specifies CASSLLGVYNEQFF.

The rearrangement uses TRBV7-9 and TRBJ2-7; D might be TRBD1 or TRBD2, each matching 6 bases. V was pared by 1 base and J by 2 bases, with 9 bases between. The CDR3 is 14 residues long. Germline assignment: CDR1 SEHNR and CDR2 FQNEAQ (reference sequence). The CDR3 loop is CASSLVGGTYEQYF. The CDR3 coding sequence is TGTGCCAGCAGCTTAGTAGGGGGGACCTACGAGCAGTACTTC.

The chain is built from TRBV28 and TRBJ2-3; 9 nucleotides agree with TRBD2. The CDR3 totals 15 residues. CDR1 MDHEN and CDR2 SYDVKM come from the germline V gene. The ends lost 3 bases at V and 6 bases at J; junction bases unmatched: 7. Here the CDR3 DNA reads TGTGCCAGCAGTTTTCCTAGCGGGGCGGGGGATACGCAGTATTTT. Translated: CASSFPSGAGDTQYF.